The 18 T cell receptor beta chains below were found in one sample sequenced in a study of T cells in Graves' hyperthyroidism and ophthalmopathy (dated by TCRdb to the late 2010s). Libraries came from multiplex PCR. The sequencer listed for this sample is Illumina HiSeq 2000. Amplification of TCR beta CDR3 regions was carried out from RNA transcripts. The TCR CDR3 was subjected to a first round of RT-PCR using the HTBI primer set and the Qiagen OneStep RT-PCR kit. TCRdb trimmed public reads at Q25 via fastp, called clones via MiXCR and kept in-frame beta chains. A single entry per CDR3 protein holds the most common genes and DNA from its merged rows. This sample is represented by hundreds of thousands of distinct CDR3 sequences; 20% of them were singletons. The leading ten clones occupy more than 30% of the sample. Sequenced input: blood. These receptors were collected from a man aged 30 to 45 with Graves' ophthalmopathy.

The CDR3 region has the DNA TGCAGCGTTCAGTTAGCGAACACCGGGGAGCTGTTTTTT. This translates into CSVQLANTGELFF. The J gene is TRBJ2-2, the V gene TRBV29-1; D is uncertain. Trimming removed 5 bases at V and 0 bases at J, with 7 bases between. Germline V gene sequence: CDR1 SQVTM, CDR2 ANQGSEA. The CDR3 is 13 amino acids.

This clonotype was counted a few times. A junction boundary mismatches the germline segment, possibly from a read error. The chain carries TRBV20-1 and TRBJ2-5; TRBD1 aligns across 11 bases. This CDR3 is 14 amino acids long. The germline gives CDR1 DFQATT, CDR2 SNEGSKA (reference sequence). Here the CDR3 reads CSAGRTGGQKTQYF. The CDR3 coding sequence is TGCAGTGCCGGAAGGACAGGGGGCCAAAAGACCCAGTACTTC.

Comments on this clonotype: Just one base apart from a much larger clone, this may be a read error. This chain connects TRBV6-1 to TRBJ2-1; 8 positions agree with TRBD2. The junction had 7 bases not matched to a gene; V was cut back by 6 bases and J by 3 bases. Per germline, CDR1 MNHNS and CDR2 SASEGT. CDR3 length: 15 amino acids. The CDR3 is CASSQGGRNYNEQFF. CDR3 bases: TGTGCCAGCAGCCAAGGCGGGAGGAACTACAATGAGCAGTTCTTC.

This clonotype was seen many times. The J gene is TRBJ1-4, the V gene TRBV9, with D tentatively TRBD1 (5 bases). Germline lookup yields CDR1 SGDLS and CDR2 YYNGEE. V was trimmed by 0 bases and J by 4 bases, leaving 7 bases between them. This CDR3 region has 14 residues. This CDR3 reads CASSVGQINEKLFF. The CDR3 nucleotides read TGTGCCAGCAGCGTAGGACAGATTAATGAAAAACTGTTTTTT.

The chain has TRBV12-5 and TRBJ2-5; D is unclear. The V gene lost 1 base and the J gene lost 1 base, with 7 bases spanning the gap. The V gene's germline CDR1 is LGHNT and CDR2 FRNRAP. The CDR3 totals 14 residues. The CDR3 here is CASGLEGTQETQYF. The DNA for the CDR3 is TGTGCTAGTGGTTTGGAAGGTACCCAAGAGACCCAGTACTTC.

This clonotype was counted many times. J is TRBJ2-7 and V is TRBV24-1, with a tentative D call TRBD2 (6 bases). Trimming shortened V by 5 bases and J by 3 bases, and 10 bases separated the two germline ends. Germline V lookup: CDR1 KGHDR, CDR2 SFDVKD. The CDR3 loop spans 13 amino acids. The CDR3 region has the DNA TGTGCCACCAGTGTTAGCGGAGACTACGAGCAGTACTTC. Its translation is CATSVSGDYEQYF.

The chain carries TRBV10-2 and TRBJ2-5, with D perhaps assigned TRBD1 or TRBD2 (5 bases each). Germline CDR1 and CDR2: WSHSY and SAAADI. Between the trimmed V and J ends, which lost 0 bases and 2 bases, there was a span of 7 bases. The CDR3 is 14 amino acids. The CDR3 DNA sequence: TGCGCCAGCAGTGAGTCGGGGGTTCAAGAGACCCAGTACTTC. This gives the protein CASSESGVQETQYF.

This clonotype has only a few counts. The chain combines TRBV28 with TRBJ2-7; D not resolved. CDR1 and CDR2 (germline): MDHEN, SYDVKM. V lost 2 bases to trimming and J lost 0 bases, with 11 bases between them. The CDR3 covers 15 residues. The CDR3 DNA sequence: TGTGCCAGCAGTTTACGTCTGGAGTCCTCCTACGAGCAGTACTTC. Its translation is CASSLRLESSYEQYF.

With respect to this clonotype: Since the CDR3 does not end with the conserved phenylalanine or tryptophan, this likely comes from a read error. The rearrangement uses TRBV3-1 and TRBJ2-5, with D unclear. Germline-derived CDR1 and CDR2 are LGHDT and YNNKEL (reference sequence). The CDR3 sequence is 11 residues long. Trimming left V 4 bases short and J 4 bases short, with 4 bases between. The CDR3 DNA reads TGTGCCAGCAGCCTCCGAGAGACCCAGTACCTC. Translation: CASSLRETQYL.

This clonotype was seen many times. The chain has TRBV28 and TRBJ2-3; TRBD1 matches 7 bases. The CDR3 totals 14 residues. V lost 5 bases to trimming and J lost 5 bases; unmatched junction nucleotides: 7. Per germline, CDR1 MDHEN and CDR2 SYDVKM. The CDR3 here is CASSIEGARDTQYF. The CDR3 DNA reads TGTGCCAGCAGTATCGAGGGGGCAAGAGATACGCAGTATTTT. Full variable domain (missing parts from reference TRBV28 and TRBJ2-3): DVKVTQSSRYLVKRTGEKVFLECVQDMDHENMFWYRQDPGLGLRLIYFSYDVKMKEKGDIPEGYSVSREKKERFSLILESASTNQTSMYLCASSIEGARDTQYFGPGTRLTVL.

This clonotype was observed a handful of times. CDR3 DNA: TGTGCCAGCAGCTTAGCGCTGTTGACTAGCGGGAGGTTGAATGAGCAGTTCTTC. This codes for CASSLALLTSGRLNEQFF. The chain uses TRBV7-2 and TRBJ2-1; 13 nucleotides line up with TRBD2. Germline CDR1 and CDR2: SGHTA and FQGNSA. There are 18 residues in the CDR3. J gave up 7 bases and V 0 bases, and 9 bases lay outside the gene matches.

Only a few counts were recorded for this clonotype. The chain carries TRBV6-1 and TRBJ1-1; perhaps TRBD1 as D (5 bases). Between the trimmed V and J ends, which lost 6 bases and 6 bases, there was a span of 17 bases. CDR1 is MNHNS and CDR2 is SASEGT in the germline V gene. This CDR3 has 14 amino acids. In DNA, the CDR3 is TGTGCCAGCAGCACGACAGCCACCGTACCTGAAGCTTTCTTT. Its protein is CASSTTATVPEAFF.

This clonotype was picked up many times. The rearrangement links TRBV28 to TRBJ2-7; maybe TRBD2 (5 bases). The germline V gene encodes CDR1 MDHEN and CDR2 SYDVKM. CDR3 size: 13 residues. The ends were cut back, 7 bases at V and 1 base at J, with 11 bases in the middle. The CDR3 loop is CASTSSQSYEQYF. As DNA, the CDR3 is TGTGCCAGCACCTCTAGCCAGTCCTACGAGCAGTACTTC. The entire variable domain, with the rest obtained from reference TRBV28 and TRBJ2-7, is as follows: DVKVTQSSRYLVKRTGEKVFLECVQDMDHENMFWYRQDPGLGLRLIYFSYDVKMKEKGDIPEGYSVSREKKERFSLILESASTNQTSMYLCASTSSQSYEQYFGPGTRLTVT.

Many counts were recorded for this clonotype. The V call is TRBV20-1, the J call TRBJ2-5; 10 bases match TRBD2. There are 17 residues in the CDR3. Unmatched junction bases numbered 11, after V lost 4 bases and J lost 0 bases. Germline values: CDR1 DFQATT, CDR2 SNEGSKA (reference sequence). The CDR3 here is CSANPSRLAGYQETQYF. The CDR3 coding sequence is TGCAGTGCTAACCCGTCCCGACTAGCGGGTTACCAAGAGACCCAGTACTTC.

This clonotype was recorded at least ten times. The rearrangement joins TRBV12-3 or TRBV12-4 to TRBJ1-1; 7 bases agree with TRBD1. This CDR3 is built from 14 residues. Losses at the gene ends were 5 bases for V and 4 bases for J; bases not matched to a gene: 7. The CDR3 region is CASSKLQGITEAFF. The CDR3 region has the DNA TGTGCCAGCAGTAAACTACAGGGGATCACTGAAGCTTTCTTT.

This clonotype was observed many times. The chain employs TRBV7-9 and TRBJ1-1; D not certain. V was trimmed by 5 bases and J by 8 bases, leaving 12 bases between them. Germline V gene lookup returns CDR1 SEHNR and CDR2 FQNEAQ (reference sequence). This CDR3 contains 12 residues. The CDR3 sequence: CASSRSSTEAFF. The CDR3 DNA reads as TGTGCCAGCAGCCGATCCTCGACAGAAGCTTTCTTT.

This clonotype turned up a few times. CDR3 sequence: CSARYRGRNTEAFF. The CDR3 nucleotides read TGCAGTGCTAGATACAGGGGTCGGAACACTGAAGCTTTCTTT. The V call is TRBV20-1, the J call TRBJ1-1, with 7 bases lining up with TRBD1. CDR1 and CDR2 (germline): DFQATT, SNEGSKA (reference sequence). The J segment lost 1 base and the V segment lost 2 bases, leaving 4 bases of the junction unmatched. This CDR3 region has 14 residues.

This clonotype has a count of ten or more. This rearrangement joins TRBV28 to TRBJ1-2, with a weak D call TRBD1 (5 bases). Germline CDR1 reads MDHEN; CDR2 reads SYDVKM. Trimming shortened V by 3 bases and J by 8 bases, and 10 bases separated the two germline ends. The CDR3 has 12 amino acids. The CDR3 here is CASSLGGEGYTF. The CDR3 nucleotides are TGTGCCAGCAGTTTGGGAGGGGAAGGCTACACCTTC.